A single sample gave rise to the 30 T cell receptor beta chains below, sequenced in a study of Graves' ophthalmopathy and Graves' hyperthyroidism. Amplification targeted the TCR beta CDR3 regions, with RNA transcripts as the source material. First-round RT-PCR relied on HTBI primers, and a second-round multiplex PCR came next. TCRdb recomputed calls from the multiplex PCR reads with MiXCR, one row per CDR3 protein. The sample yields about 180,000 distinct CDR3 sequences, more than 30% seen once. Material: peripheral blood. The receptors stem from a woman between 40 and 55 years old with Graves' ophthalmopathy.

This clonotype was counted many times. The rearrangement joins TRBV9 to TRBJ1-3; 10 bases match TRBD1. This CDR3 comprises 15 residues. Losses at the gene ends were 4 bases for V and 2 bases for J; bases not matched to a gene: 3. The germline V gene encodes CDR1 SGDLS and CDR2 YYNGEE. The CDR3 here is CASSLGQGAGNTIYF. The DNA for the CDR3 is TGTGCCAGCAGCCTCGGACAGGGGGCTGGAAACACCATATATTTT.

The rearrangement uses TRBV11-2 and TRBJ2-7, with unresolved D. The CDR3 extends over 11 amino acids. Trimming cost V 4 bases and J 6 bases, with 7 bases left between them. From germline, CDR1 is SGHAT and CDR2 FQNNGV. The CDR3 region is CASSSTAEQYF. CDR3 DNA sequence: TGTGCCAGCAGCTCTACGGCCGAGCAGTACTTC.

In the case of this clonotype: The germline gene is not matched at one end of the junction; a read error may be the cause. The chain carries TRBV18 and TRBJ1-5; D might be TRBD1 (5 bases). Germline-derived CDR1 and CDR2 are KGHSH and LQKENI. CDR3 length: 14 amino acids. This chain's CDR3 is CASPPRTGGQPQHF. CDR3 sequence (DNA): TGTGCCAGCCCACCCCGGACCGGGGGGCAGCCCCAGCATTTT.

The J gene is TRBJ2-5, the V gene TRBV12-3 or TRBV12-4, with D uncertain. The CDR3 loop spans 15 amino acids. Trimming took off 2 bases at V and 3 bases at J, with 13 bases between the two ends. As DNA, the CDR3 is TGTGCCAGCAGTTTACTTTCCGCCAGCAAAGAGACCCAGTACTTC. As protein: CASSLLSASKETQYF.

This clonotype has a count of ten or more. J is TRBJ1-5 and V is TRBV12-3 or TRBV12-4; D may be TRBD1 (5 bases). The CDR3 runs 15 residues. The V end was cut by 2 bases, the J end by 0 bases, with 8 bases between. Written as DNA, the CDR3 is TGTGCCAGCAGTTTACAGGGAAATAGCAATCAGCCCCAGCATTTT. Its protein product is CASSLQGNSNQPQHF.

Ten or more counts support this clonotype. This sequence joins TRBV13 and TRBJ2-4; 9 positions agree with TRBD2. V was pared by 5 bases and J by 6 bases, with 14 bases of the junction left unmatched. Germline CDR1 reads PRHDT; CDR2 reads FYEKMQ (reference sequence). The CDR3 consists of 17 residues. The CDR3 protein is CASSAFGGGADRNIQYF. DNA for the CDR3: TGTGCCAGCAGCGCCTTTGGCGGGGGGGCCGATAGAAACATTCAGTACTTC.

This clonotype was recorded at least ten times. The rearrangement links TRBV19 to TRBJ1-5; D not resolved. The CDR3 sequence is 15 residues long. The germline V gene has CDR1 LNHDA and CDR2 SQIVND (reference sequence). V gave up 5 bases and J gave up 1 base, with 12 bases separating them. In DNA form, the CDR3 reads TGTGCCAGTAGTTTTTACGGGGTGAGCAATCAGCCCCAGCATTTT. Translating gives CASSFYGVSNQPQHF.

The rearrangement links TRBV6-1 to TRBJ2-5; a weak D match, TRBD2 (6 bases). Germline lookup yields CDR1 MNHNS and CDR2 SASEGT. CDR3 length: 10 residues. V was shortened by 11 bases and J by 3 bases, with 7 bases between the two germline ends. The CDR3 nucleotides read TGTGCCGGGGGGAAAGAGACCCAGTACTTC. It encodes CAGGKETQYF.

This clonotype was counted many times. The chain combines TRBV30 with TRBJ1-1, with TRBD1 as a possible D gene (6 bases). Between the trimmed V and J ends, which lost 2 bases and 0 bases, there was a span of 10 bases. CDR1 is GTSNPN and CDR2 is SVGIG in the germline V gene (reference sequence). This CDR3 contains 14 residues. CDR3 sequence: CAWSKTGLNTEAFF. CDR3 nucleotides: TGTGCCTGGAGTAAGACAGGTTTGAACACTGAAGCTTTCTTT.

This chain links TRBV12-3 or TRBV12-4 with TRBJ2-7, with TRBD2 matching over 7 bases. Losses at the gene ends were 3 bases for V and 5 bases for J; bases not matched to a gene: 7. The CDR3 is 14 residues long. CDR3 coding DNA: TGTGCCAGCAGTTTTCGCGGACTAGTCCACGAGCAGTACTTC. Its protein is CASSFRGLVHEQYF.

With respect to this clonotype: Since the CDR3 does not end with the conserved phenylalanine or tryptophan, this likely comes from a read error. The DNA is left out, because the CDR3 cannot be placed on it with certainty; the CDR3 is given as TCRdb lists it. The chain uses TRBV29-1 and TRBJ2-7; the table's D call, TRBD1, was not checked against the DNA. The CDR3 comprises 11 residues, both ends counted. Germline assignment: CDR1 SQVTM and CDR2 ANQGSEA. The CDR3 sequence: CSVGDPGLILL.

This clonotype came up a few times. The CDR3 protein is CASSEGTGGTEAFF. CDR3 coding DNA: TGTGCCAGCAGTGAGGGGACAGGCGGCACTGAAGCTTTCTTT. This chain connects TRBV6-1 to TRBJ1-1; 8 bases fit TRBD1. This CDR3 spans 14 amino acids. Unmatched junction bases numbered 4, after V lost 3 bases and J lost 4 bases. The germline CDR1 and CDR2 sequences are MNHNS and SASEGT.

In this sample, this clonotype turned up many times. The chain recombines TRBV19 with TRBJ1-2; no definite D call. V lost 3 bases, J lost 6 bases, and 8 bases lay in between. This CDR3 contains 12 residues. CDR1 and CDR2 (germline): LNHDA, SQIVND (reference sequence). CDR3 in amino acids: CASSIGPNGYTF. The CDR3 DNA sequence: TGTGCCAGTAGTATCGGACCCAATGGCTACACCTTC.

This clonotype was recorded at least ten times. The V gene is TRBV28, the J gene TRBJ1-1; D remains unclear. The CDR3 extends over 11 amino acids. Looked up from germline, CDR1 is MDHEN and CDR2 is SYDVKM. Trimming cost V 11 bases and J 1 base, with 8 bases left between them. DNA for the CDR3: TGTGCCGTCGCGGAGAACACTGAAGCTTTCTTT. Protein: CAVAENTEAFF. Drawing the rest from reference TRBV28 and TRBJ1-1, the complete variable domain is DVKVTQSSRYLVKRTGEKVFLECVQDMDHENMFWYRQDPGLGLRLIYFSYDVKMKEKGDIPEGYSVSREKKERFSLILESASTNQTSMYLCAVAENTEAFFGQGTRLTVV.

This clonotype was found many times. V and J are TRBV20-1 and TRBJ2-7; maybe TRBD1 (6 bases). The V and J ends lost 5 bases and 1 base respectively, with 15 bases between them. The CDR3 totals 14 residues. Germline CDR1 reads DFQATT; CDR2 reads SNEGSKA (reference sequence). CDR3 DNA sequence: TGCAGTGCTGACACTCCAGGGGCATCCTACGAGCAGTACTTC. Translation gives CSADTPGASYEQYF.

At least ten counts were recorded for this clonotype. The rearrangement uses TRBV7-8 and TRBJ2-5; 7 nucleotides agree with TRBD1. From germline, CDR1 is SGHVS and CDR2 FQNEAQ. This CDR3 contains 15 residues. Unmatched junction bases numbered 7, after V lost 0 bases and J lost 6 bases. CDR3 protein: CASSLAGQADKTQYF. The CDR3, as DNA: TGTGCCAGCAGCTTAGCCGGACAGGCCGATAAGACCCAGTACTTC.

This clonotype was detected many times. The rearrangement uses TRBV24-1 and TRBJ2-7; D not resolved. The CDR3 loop spans 12 amino acids. Germline CDR1 reads KGHDR; CDR2 reads SFDVKD. V lost 10 bases and J lost 7, with 16 bases in between. CDR3: CATRSPTGEQYF. For the CDR3, the DNA is TGTGCCACTCGTAGCCCAACTGGTGAGCAGTACTTC.

Many counts were recorded for this clonotype. J is TRBJ1-5 and V is TRBV9, with unresolved D. Trimming cost V 4 bases and J 4 bases, with 6 bases left between them. Germline V gene data show CDR1 as SGDLS and CDR2 as YYNGEE. This CDR3 spans 12 amino acids. CDR3 sequence: CASSPPNQPQHF. The CDR3 DNA reads as TGTGCCAGCAGCCCCCCGAATCAGCCCCAGCATTTT.

The table lists this clonotype with many counts. In DNA form, the CDR3 reads TGCAGTGCCTCGGACGGGCAACCCTACGAGCAGTACTTC. This codes for CSASDGQPYEQYF. The J gene is TRBJ2-7, the V gene TRBV20-1; no firm D call. V lost 6 bases and J 2 bases, leaving 14 bases between the germline ends. CDR1 is DFQATT, CDR2 SNEGSKA, per germline (reference sequence). The CDR3 spans 13 residues.

This clonotype was seen repeatedly, ten times or more. The chain has TRBV4-3 and TRBJ2-2, with 14 bases fitting TRBD2. There are 20 residues in the CDR3. Germline-derived CDR1 and CDR2 are LGHNA and YSLEER. V gave up 5 bases and J gave up 0 bases; unmatched junction bases: 11. DNA for the CDR3: TGCGCCAGCAGCTTGGGGGCCGGGACTAGCGGGAGAACGAACACCGGGGAGCTGTTTTTT. Translating it yields CASSLGAGTSGRTNTGELFF.

This clonotype was detected many times. The chain recombines TRBV7-2 with TRBJ1-1; the match to TRBD1 covers 9 bases. Germline V gene data show CDR1 as SGHTA and CDR2 as FQGNSA. V trimming: 3 bases; J trimming: 1 base; junction bases outside the gene matches: 3. The CDR3 extends over 15 amino acids. The CDR3 sequence is CASSLGTGRNTEAFF. CDR3 sequence (DNA): TGTGCCAGCAGCTTGGGGACAGGGAGGAACACTGAAGCTTTCTTT.

This clonotype was observed at least ten times. The rearrangement joins TRBV11-2 to TRBJ2-5; D uncertain. The CDR3 length is 11 residues. V was shortened by 7 bases and J by 1 base, with 4 bases between the two germline ends. In germline, CDR1 is SGHAT, CDR2 FQNNGV. CDR3 amino acids: CASTSQETQYF. As DNA, the CDR3 is TGTGCCAGCACGTCCCAAGAGACCCAGTACTTC.

This clonotype was observed at least ten times. This chain connects TRBV20-1 to TRBJ1-2; a possible D gene is TRBD1 (6 bases). The CDR3 runs 14 residues. Trimming shortened V by 3 bases and J by 4 bases, and 15 bases separated the two germline ends. The germline gives CDR1 DFQATT, CDR2 SNEGSKA (reference sequence). CDR3 loop: CSARRDTPGYGYTF. The CDR3 region has the DNA TGCAGTGCTAGGCGGGACACCCCGGGCTATGGCTACACCTTC.

This chain connects TRBV6-5 to TRBJ1-5, with 9 bases matching TRBD1. The J segment lost 2 bases and the V segment lost 4 bases, leaving 9 bases of the junction unmatched. Germline V gene lookup returns CDR1 MNHEY and CDR2 SVGAGI. CDR3 length: 17 amino acids. The CDR3 DNA is TGTGCCAGCAGTTCCCTCACCGACAGGGGGGGCAATCAGCCCCAGCATTTT. It yields the protein CASSSLTDRGGNQPQHF.

The sample holds many counts of this clonotype. The chain carries TRBV6-1 and TRBJ1-5; D uncertain. Germline V gives CDR1 MNHNS, CDR2 SASEGT. The CDR3 extends over 12 amino acids. The germline V and J ends were trimmed by 7 bases and 4 bases, with 8 bases remaining between them. As DNA, the CDR3 is TGTGCCAGCATGAGCAAAAATCAGCCCCAGCATTTT. Translating it yields CASMSKNQPQHF.

This clonotype was observed at least ten times. The J gene is TRBJ2-5, the V gene TRBV6-2 or TRBV6-3; 10 bases fit TRBD2. The V gene end was trimmed by 7 bases and the J gene end by 5 bases; junction bases not matched to a gene: 10. In germline, CDR1 is MNHEY, CDR2 SVGEGT. The CDR3 loop spans 15 amino acids. The CDR3 nucleotides are TGTGCCAGCACCGAGGGACTAGCGAAATGGGAGACCCAGTACTTC. It specifies CASTEGLAKWETQYF.

Ten or more counts support this clonotype. The chain couples TRBV4-3 to TRBJ1-1; possible D gene TRBD1, 5 bases. V lost 0 bases and J 6 bases, leaving 14 bases between the germline ends. The CDR3 runs 15 residues. Germline V lookup: CDR1 LGHNA, CDR2 YSLEER. CDR3 sequence: CASSQDLRERAEAFF. The CDR3 DNA reads as TGCGCCAGCAGCCAAGATCTCAGGGAGAGGGCTGAAGCTTTCTTT.

This chain joins TRBV6-1 and TRBJ2-1; tentatively, D is TRBD2 (6 bases). In germline, CDR1 is MNHNS, CDR2 SASEGT. The CDR3 is made up of 15 amino acids. Trimming cost V 6 bases and J 7 bases, with 19 bases left between them. CDR3 sequence reads: CASSSRRAAINEQFF. The CDR3 region has the DNA TGTGCCAGCAGCAGCAGGAGGGCGGCCATAAATGAGCAGTTCTTC.

The chain has TRBV6-5 and TRBJ2-5; 7 bases line up with TRBD2. V was pared by 4 bases and J by 3 bases, with 11 bases of the junction left unmatched. Germline V gene sequence: CDR1 MNHEY, CDR2 SVGAGI. The length of the CDR3 is 16 residues. The chain's CDR3 is CASSLSRTSSKETQYF. CDR3 in DNA: TGTGCCAGCAGTTTATCCCGGACTAGTTCTAAAGAGACCCAGTACTTC.

The genes are TRBV5-1 and TRBJ2-5, with 8 bases lining up with TRBD1. The germline gives CDR1 SGHRS, CDR2 YFSETQ. Losses at the gene ends were 4 bases for V and 1 base for J; bases not matched to a gene: 9. The CDR3 covers 16 residues. CDR3 DNA sequence: TGCGCCAGCAGCCCAACCGGACAGGGACCCCAAGAGACCCAGTACTTC. Its translation is CASSPTGQGPQETQYF.